This TCR beta chain was sequenced during a study of neoadjuvant anti-PD-1 for oral cavity cancer. Study-wide results and limits: Higher pretreatment Treg/Th17 ratios tracked higher pretreatment blood clonality.

Regarding time point: after neoadjuvant nivolumab, at surgical resection. Sequenced by immunoSEQ multiplex PCR; TCRdb stores in-frame clones only, minus some. The table shows approximately 68,000 clones, with roughly nine tenths occurring only once. For this clone: What it binds is unknown.

V was pared by 2 bases and J by 0 bases, with 10 bases between. This CDR3 is 15 amino acids long. Germline V gene sequence: CDR1 PRHDT, CDR2 FYEKMQ (reference sequence). The receptor was isolated from a person between 40 and 80 years old with oral cavity squamous cell carcinoma. The source material was PBMCs, sampled after nivolumab (anti-PD-1) treatment. The V gene is TRBV13, the J gene TRBJ1-2; no clear D. The CDR3 DNA sequence: TGTGCCAGCAGCTTATGGGCAGCAGCTAACTATGGCTACACCTTC. This gives the protein CASSLWAAANYGYTF. Based on the CDR3 plus reference TRBV13 and TRBJ1-2, the full variable domain is AAGVIQSPRHLIKEKRETATLKCYPIPRHDTVYWYQQGPGQDPQFLISFYEKMQSDKGSIPDRFSAQQFSDYHSELNMSSLELGDSALYFCASSLWAAANYGYTFGSGTRLTVV.